This TCR beta chain was obtained from a study of long-term antiretroviral therapy in people with HIV. Broader study findings: Within the repertoire, clones expanded before ART were dominant at all time points. Diversity increased after ART yet remained lower than in transplant donor controls.

The V and J ends lost 6 bases and 0 bases respectively, with 15 bases between them. CDR3 length: 15 amino acids. Germline loops: CDR1 LNHDA, CDR2 SQIVND (reference sequence). The assay used was immunoSEQ (version v3.0), run at survey level. Generated by immunoSEQ multiplex PCR, the TCRdb table keeps only in-frame clones and is missing some. The sample lists roughly 15,000 clones, roughly 94% occurring once. A word on this clone: The antigen is unknown.

Participants living with HIV all received treatment in the United States. Roughly 0.85-11 million cryopreserved PBMC were held in samples before DNA extraction. This chain links TRBV19 with TRBJ2-7, with a weak D call TRBD1 (5 bases). Sequencing used unsorted PBMCs, obtained just under 6.5 years after starting antiretroviral therapy. The receptor was isolated from a woman aged 50 to 60 with HIV. CDR3 coding DNA: TGTGCCAGTAGAGGTGGGGCGTCGAACTCCTACGAGCAGTACTTC. This gives the protein CASRGGASNSYEQYF.